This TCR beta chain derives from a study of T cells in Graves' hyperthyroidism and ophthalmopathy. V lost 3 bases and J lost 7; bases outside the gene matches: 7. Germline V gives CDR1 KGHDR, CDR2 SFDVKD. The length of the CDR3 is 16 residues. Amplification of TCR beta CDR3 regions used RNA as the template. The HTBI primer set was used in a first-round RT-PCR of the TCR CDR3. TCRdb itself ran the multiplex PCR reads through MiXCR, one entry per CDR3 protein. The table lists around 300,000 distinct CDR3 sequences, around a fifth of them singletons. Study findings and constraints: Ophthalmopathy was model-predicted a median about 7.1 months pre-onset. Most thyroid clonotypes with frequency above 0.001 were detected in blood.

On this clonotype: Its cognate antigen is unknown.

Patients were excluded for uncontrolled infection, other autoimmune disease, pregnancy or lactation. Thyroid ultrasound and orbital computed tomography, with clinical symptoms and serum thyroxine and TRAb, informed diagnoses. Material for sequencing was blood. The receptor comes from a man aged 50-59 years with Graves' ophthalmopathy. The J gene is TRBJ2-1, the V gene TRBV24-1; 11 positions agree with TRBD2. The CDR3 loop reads CATSDPTSGSTNEQFF. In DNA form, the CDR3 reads TGTGCCACCAGTGATCCCACTAGCGGGAGTACGAATGAGCAGTTCTTC.